This T cell receptor (beta chain) was retrieved from a study of tumor T cells in aggressive B-cell lymphoma. The assay was immunoSEQ multiplex PCR, and TCRdb's table has in-frame clones only and misses some. The repertoire consists of 10,000 or so clones, with approximately 85% occurring once and the leading ten covering less than 3.5%. CDR1 WSHSY and CDR2 SAAADI come from the germline V gene. The CDR3 sequence is 13 residues long. J gave up 9 bases and V 2 bases, and 5 bases lay outside the gene matches. The gene calls are TRBV10-2 and TRBJ2-7, with 9 bases aligning to TRBD1. The receptor's source is an adult with diffuse large B cell lymphoma. The sequencing sample was made of tumor tissue. The CDR3 DNA reads as TGCGCCAGCAGTGAGGGGACAGGGAAGGCGCAGTACTTC. It translates to CASSEGTGKAQYF.